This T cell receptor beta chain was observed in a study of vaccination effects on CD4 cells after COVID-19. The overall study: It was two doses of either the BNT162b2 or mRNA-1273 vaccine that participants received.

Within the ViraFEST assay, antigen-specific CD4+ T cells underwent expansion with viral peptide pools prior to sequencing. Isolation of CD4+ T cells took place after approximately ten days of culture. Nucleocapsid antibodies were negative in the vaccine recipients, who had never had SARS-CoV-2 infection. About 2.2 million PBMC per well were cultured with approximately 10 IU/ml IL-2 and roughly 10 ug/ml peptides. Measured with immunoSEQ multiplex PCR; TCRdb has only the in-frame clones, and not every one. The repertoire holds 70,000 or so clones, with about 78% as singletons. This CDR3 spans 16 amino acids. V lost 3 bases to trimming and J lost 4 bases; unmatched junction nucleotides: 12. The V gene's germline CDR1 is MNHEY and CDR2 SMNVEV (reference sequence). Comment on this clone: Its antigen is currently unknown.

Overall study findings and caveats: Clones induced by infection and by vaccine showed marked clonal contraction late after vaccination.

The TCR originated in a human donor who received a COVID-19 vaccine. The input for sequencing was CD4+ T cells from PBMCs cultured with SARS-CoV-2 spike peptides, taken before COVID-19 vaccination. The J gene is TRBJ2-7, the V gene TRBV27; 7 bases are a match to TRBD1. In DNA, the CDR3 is TGTGCCAGCAGTTTGACAGGGCGGCAATCGCCGTACGAGCAGTACGTC. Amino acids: CASSLTGRQSPYEQYV.